These 12 T cell receptor beta chains were sequenced from one sample in a study of T cell responses to AZD1222 COVID-19 vaccine. Profiled with immunoSEQ multiplex PCR; TCRdb holds only in-frame clones, not every one. The table records roughly 120,000 clones, 85% to 95% of them present only once. This specimen consisted of peripheral blood, obtained on day 0 of AZD1222 vaccination. The receptors here all came from an adult in good health.

This chain joins TRBV10-3 and TRBJ2-3; 8 nucleotides align to TRBD2. Per germline, CDR1 ENHRY and CDR2 SYGVKD. Trimming cost V 6 bases and J 4 bases; bases outside gene matches: 15. CDR3 length: 17 amino acids. The CDR3: CAIRNSGAATSSDTQYF. CDR3 nucleotide sequence: TGTGCCATCAGAAATAGCGGGGCCGCAACGAGTTCAGATACGCAGTATTTT.

J is TRBJ2-7 and V is TRBV5-5; D tentatively reads TRBD1 or TRBD2 (5 bases each). Germline V gene data show CDR1 as SGHKS and CDR2 as YYEKEE (reference sequence). Trimming cost V 0 bases and J 2 bases, with 12 bases left between them. The CDR3 runs to 15 residues. The CDR3 nucleotides are TGTGCCAGCAGCTTGGCCTGGGACCCCCCCTACGAGCAGTACTTC. Its protein is CASSLAWDPPYEQYF.

This sequence joins TRBV6-5 and TRBJ1-5; TRBD1 agrees at 10 bases. The V and J ends lost 7 bases and 4 bases, in that order; junction bases with no gene match: 4. The germline V gene encodes CDR1 MNHEY and CDR2 SVGAGI. This CDR3 is 14 amino acids long. The CDR3: CASTGQGWNQPQHF. The CDR3 region has the DNA TGTGCCAGCACGGGACAGGGGTGGAATCAGCCCCAGCATTTT.

The chain employs TRBV6-5 and TRBJ1-2; tentatively, D is TRBD1 (6 bases). Deletions cut 6 bases from V and 4 bases from J, with 18 bases between. Germline V gene lookup returns CDR1 MNHEY and CDR2 SVGAGI. The CDR3 spans 15 residues. The DNA of the CDR3 is TGTGCCAGCAGGGGGGAGACAGGCGGCGGCTATGGCTACACCTTC. Translating it yields CASRGETGGGYGYTF.

The chain carries TRBV24-1 and TRBJ1-5; 7 nucleotides agree with TRBD1. V dropped 5 bases and J dropped 7; count of bases not matched to a gene: 4. The CDR3 loop spans 13 amino acids. Germline V lookup: CDR1 KGHDR, CDR2 SFDVKD. The CDR3 bases are TGTGCCACCAGTGGCGACAGGGACCAGCCCCAGCATTTT. Protein product: CATSGDRDQPQHF.

As DNA, the CDR3 is TGTGCCAGCAGAAACAGGCCAATCCCCACAGATACGCAGTATTTT. Translating gives CASRNRPIPTDTQYF. V gene TRBV3-1 (or the pseudogene TRBV3-2) combines with J gene TRBJ2-3; TRBD1 might be the D (5 bases). The CDR3 is made up of 15 amino acids. Trimming shortened V by 6 bases and J by 2 bases, and 15 bases separated the two germline ends. Germline values: CDR1 LGHDT, CDR2 YNNKEL (reference sequence).

V and J are TRBV15 and TRBJ2-2; TRBD1 matches at 7 bases. V was pared by 5 bases and J by 2 bases, with 11 bases of the junction left unmatched. Looked up from germline, CDR1 is LNHNV and CDR2 is YYDKDF (reference sequence). The CDR3 is 17 residues long. Here the CDR3 reads CATSPPPGTVNTGELFF. The CDR3 coding sequence is TGTGCCACCAGCCCTCCGCCCGGGACAGTAAACACCGGGGAGCTGTTTTTT.

This sequence joins TRBV7-9 and TRBJ1-5; D call uncertain. The V gene lost 5 bases and the J gene lost 1 base, with 12 bases spanning the gap. The CDR3 has 15 residues. Germline CDR1 reads SEHNR; CDR2 reads FQNEAQ (reference sequence). In DNA form, the CDR3 reads TGTGCCAGCAGCCCCGAGGGCCGCAGCAATCAGCCCCAGCATTTT. Encoded protein: CASSPEGRSNQPQHF.

This chain uses TRBV4-1 with TRBJ2-7, with unresolved D. The CDR3 is 14 amino acids. Deletions cut 2 bases from V and 3 bases from J, with 11 bases between. CDR1 and CDR2 (germline): MGHRA, YSYEKL. This CDR3 is CASSQRIDGYEQYF. The CDR3 nucleotides are TGCGCCAGCAGCCAAAGAATAGACGGCTACGAGCAGTACTTC.

V and J are TRBV28 and TRBJ1-1; D possibly corresponds to TRBD1 (6 bases). CDR3 length: 13 residues. Germline values: CDR1 MDHEN, CDR2 SYDVKM. The V end lost 5 bases, the J end lost 6 bases, and 13 bases lay between the germline ends. The CDR3 loop reads CASSKDSGSEAFF. CDR3 sequence (DNA): TGTGCCAGCAGTAAGGACAGCGGATCTGAAGCTTTCTTT.

This clone was recorded only once. J is TRBJ2-7 and V is TRBV28; D gene unclear. V dropped 6 bases and J dropped 0 bases, with 9 bases sitting between them. CDR1 and CDR2 (germline): MDHEN, SYDVKM. The CDR3 is made up of 13 amino acids. The DNA of the CDR3 is TGTGCCAGCAGACTCCAGAGCTCCTACGAGCAGTACTTC. This encodes CASRLQSSYEQYF. The full variable domain, rest sourced from reference TRBV28 and TRBJ2-7, is DVKVTQSSRYLVKRTGEKVFLECVQDMDHENMFWYRQDPGLGLRLIYFSYDVKMKEKGDIPEGYSVSREKKERFSLILESASTNQTSMYLCASRLQSSYEQYFGPGTRLTVT.

This chain uses TRBV28 with TRBJ2-7; D uncertain. Germline CDR1 MDHEN, CDR2 SYDVKM. Trimming removed 8 bases at V and 2 bases at J, with 10 bases between. This CDR3 is built from 12 residues. The CDR3 protein is CASQENPYEQYF. For the CDR3, the DNA is TGTGCCAGCCAGGAAAACCCCTACGAGCAGTACTTC.